The clone carrying this T cell receptor (beta chain) has ten or more counts. Its specificity is unknown. 2 million unsorted PBMCs were stored in RNAlater at -80 °C before RNA extraction. One entry per CDR3 protein, called by TCRdb with MiXCR from the 5' RACE reads. The sample holds about 52,000 distinct CDR3 sequences, approximately 3.9% seen once. Germline CDR1 SGHRS, CDR2 YFSETQ. Trimming took 3 bases from V and 4 from J; bases not matched to a gene: 5. The CDR3 runs to 15 residues. The data originate from a study of neurological immune-mediated disorders. Study-wide points: HTLV-1-associated myelopathy ranked highest for TCR clonal expansion and multiple sclerosis lowest, beneath healthy controls.

Sequenced sample: PBMCs. The receptor comes from a man aged 30 to 45 with multiple sclerosis. V usage is TRBV5-1 and J usage is TRBJ2-3; TRBD2 matches at 10 bases. CDR3 sequence reads: CASSSQTSGSDTQYF. In nucleotides, the CDR3 is TGCGCCAGCAGCTCCCAGACTAGCGGGTCAGATACGCAGTATTTT.